The sequence of this T cell receptor (beta chain) was determined in a study of a mutant IDH1 vaccine in newly diagnosed glioma. Overall study context: Following radiotherapy alone, or alongside temozolomide cycles, vaccination was started after an interval of 4-6 weeks. The treated group averaged 40.4 years old and was roughly 62% male, roughly 40% female.

The assay was immunoSEQ multiplex PCR, and TCRdb's table has in-frame clones only and misses some. The sample includes roughly 43,000 clones, roughly 82% of them seen just once. Points on this clone: As yet, its antigen is unknown.

With 3 bases removed from V and 3 bases from J, the gap between germline ends came to 6 bases. Germline CDR1 and CDR2: SGDLS and YYNGEE. CDR3 length equals 12 residues. The time point was: week 47, end of study. Alongside topical imiquimod, each dose of vaccine comprised 300 ug of mutant IDH1 20-mer peptide. Patients had eight vaccinations, in weeks 1, 3, 5, 7, 11, 15, 19 and 23. Study-wide findings and caveats: Among all patients, vaccine-induced immune responses occurred in approximately 93%.

This sequence was found in a man younger than 35 with glioma. Some clones in this sample may be carry-over from other donors' samples. The V gene is TRBV9, the J gene TRBJ1-2; D call uncertain. The sequenced sample was PBMCs, obtained from a glioma patient whose treatment included an IDH1 peptide vaccine. The CDR3 sequence is CASSDQDYGYTF. CDR3 nucleotides: TGTGCCAGCAGCGATCAGGACTATGGCTACACCTTC.